This entry lists 20 T cell receptor beta chains sequenced from one sample in a study of T-cell reconstitution after alpha-beta-depleted transplantation in children. TCRbeta library preparation incorporated unique molecular identifiers. TCRdb processed the PCR reads anew with MiXCR; each CDR3 protein has one entry. The repertoire includes around 370,000 distinct CDR3 sequences, about a tenth of them detected once, and approximately 2.3% sits in the top ten. Sample: PBMCs from the stem cell graft donor, taken from the stem cell graft. The receptor set was obtained from a human donor who donated a stem cell graft to a child with acute lymphoblastic leukemia.

To note about this clonotype: A read error is likely, as this CDR3 ends without the conserved phenylalanine or tryptophan. The chain couples TRBV11-2 to TRBJ1-1; D is ambiguous. CDR1 and CDR2 from the germline V gene are SGHAT and FQNNGV. The CDR3 loop spans 12 amino acids. Trimming removed 8 bases at V and 2 bases at J, with 9 bases between. This chain's CDR3 is CASVLTNTEAFL. For the CDR3, the DNA is TGTGCCAGCGTCTTAACAAACACTGAAGCTTTCTTG.

This clonotype occurred a few times. The rearrangement links TRBV13 to TRBJ2-7; 9 bases fit TRBD1. Germline CDR1 PRHDT, CDR2 FYEKMQ (reference sequence). Germline trimming cut 3 bases from V and 6 bases from J; bases unmatched to any gene: 9. CDR3 length: 15 amino acids. For the CDR3, the DNA is TGTGCCAGCAGCTTGGAACCGGGACAGGGTCCCGAGCAGTACTTC. Its translation is CASSLEPGQGPEQYF.

There are a few counts of this clonotype. In nucleotides, the CDR3 is TGTGCCAGCAGAACGACAGGGGGGACCTACGAGCAGTACTTC. The encoded protein is CASRTTGGTYEQYF. This chain links TRBV7-2 with TRBJ2-7; TRBD1 matches 9 bases. The CDR3 consists of 14 residues. With 6 bases clipped from V and 2 bases from J, the junction kept 5 bases outside the gene matches. Looked up from germline, CDR1 is SGHTA and CDR2 is FQGNSA.

This clonotype occurred many times. This sequence joins TRBV5-5 and TRBJ1-1; a possible D gene is TRBD1 (6 bases). This CDR3 region has 14 residues. Germline V CDR1 and CDR2: SGHKS, YYEKEE (reference sequence). Trimming pared 4 bases from V and 0 bases from J, leaving 10 bases between. CDR3: CASSPGQMNTEAFF. CDR3 bases: TGTGCCAGCAGCCCTGGACAGATGAACACTGAAGCTTTCTTT. Looking up the rest from reference TRBV5-5 and TRBJ1-1 gives the full variable domain: DAGVTQSPTHLIKTRGQQVTLRCSPISGHKSVSWYQQVLGQGPQFIFQYYEKEERGRGNFPDRFSARQFPNYSSELNVNALLLGDSALYLCASSPGQMNTEAFFGQGTRLTVV.

This clonotype has a handful of counts. The chain links TRBV4-1 to TRBJ2-1, with TRBD1 matching 10 bases. Germline V gene data show CDR1 as MGHRA and CDR2 as YSYEKL. V trimming: 3 bases; J trimming: 2 bases; junction bases outside the gene matches: 4. The CDR3 runs 16 residues. The CDR3 here is CASSHLGQGAYNEQFF. CDR3 in DNA: TGCGCCAGCAGCCATCTTGGACAGGGGGCCTACAATGAGCAGTTCTTC.

This clonotype was found a few times. The chain joins TRBV7-9 to TRBJ2-1; TRBD2 agrees at 13 bases. The CDR3 sequence is 17 residues long. CDR1 and CDR2 (germline): SEHNR, FQNEAQ (reference sequence). V was clipped by 1 base and J by 7 bases; unmatched bases: 7. In nucleotides, the CDR3 is TGTGCCAGCAGCTTAGTGTTAGCGGGACTAGCGGGGAATGAGCAGTTCTTC. Translating it yields CASSLVLAGLAGNEQFF.

This clonotype was detected only a few times. V gene TRBV11-3 combines with J gene TRBJ2-5; D possibly corresponds to TRBD1 (8 bases). Germline CDR1 reads SGHNT; CDR2 reads YENEEA. The CDR3 runs to 15 residues. Trimming pared 5 bases from V and 2 bases from J, leaving 15 bases between. CDR3 in amino acids: CASSPGQGGQETQYF. CDR3 DNA sequence: TGTGCCAGCAGCCCCGGACAGGGAGGGCAAGAGACCCAGTACTTC. Together with reference TRBV11-3 and TRBJ2-5, the CDR3 gives the full variable domain: EAGVVQSPRYKIIEKKQPVAFWCNPISGHNTLYWYLQNLGQGPELLIRYENEEAVDDSQLPKDRFSAERLKGVDSTLKIQPAELGDSAVYLCASSPGQGGQETQYFGPGTRLLVL.

In this sample, this clonotype turned up many times. The gene calls are TRBV5-1 and TRBJ2-3; D not certain. CDR3 length equals 14 residues. Deletions cut 2 bases from V and 5 bases from J, with 12 bases between. Looked up from germline, CDR1 is SGHRS and CDR2 is YFSETQ. The CDR3 DNA is TGCGCCAGCAGCTTATCATCGTATTTAGATACGCAGTATTTT. Its protein product is CASSLSSYLDTQYF.

This clonotype was detected many times. This chain joins TRBV29-1 and TRBJ2-7; D remains ambiguous. Germline V CDR1 and CDR2: SQVTM, ANQGSEA. With 4 bases removed from V and 7 bases from J, the gap between germline ends came to 20 bases. The CDR3 is made up of 14 amino acids. The CDR3 region has the DNA TGCAGCGTTGGTGTGGTAGCCGACTCTAGGGAGCAGTACTTC. It codes for CSVGVVADSREQYF.

The rearrangement joins TRBV7-8 to TRBJ2-3; D remains ambiguous. The CDR3 has 12 amino acids. Trimming left V 2 bases short and J 9 bases short, with 9 bases between. The germline CDR1 and CDR2 sequences are SGHVS and FQNEAQ. Here the CDR3 DNA reads TGTGCCAGCAGCTTACATTCTGGGACGCAGTATTTT. This translates into CASSLHSGTQYF.

The J gene is TRBJ2-4, the V gene TRBV7-2, with a tentative D call TRBD2 (6 bases). Deletions cut 5 bases from V and 7 bases from J, with 21 bases between. Germline V gene lookup returns CDR1 SGHTA and CDR2 FQGNSA. This CDR3 region has 16 residues. CDR3 protein: CASSRGILRGWNIQYF. The DNA for the CDR3 is TGTGCCAGCAGCCGCGGGATTTTGAGGGGATGGAACATTCAGTACTTC. The complete variable domain, with remaining parts taken from reference TRBV7-2 and TRBJ2-4, reads GAGVSQSPSNKVTEKGKDVELRCDPISGHTALYWYRQSLGQGLEFLIYFQGNSAPDKSGLPSDRFSAERTGGSVSTLTIQRTQQEDSAVYLCASSRGILRGWNIQYFGAGTRLSVL.

The table lists this clonotype with a few counts. The chain joins TRBV27 to TRBJ2-2; TRBD1 agrees at 7 bases. The CDR3 totals 15 residues. Trimming cost V 5 bases and J 2 bases; bases outside gene matches: 5. CDR1 and CDR2 (germline): MNHEY, SMNVEV (reference sequence). Here the CDR3 reads CASSLGQRNTGELFF. The CDR3, as DNA: TGTGCCAGCAGTCTGGGACAGCGAAACACCGGGGAGCTGTTTTTT.

This clonotype was recorded a few times. This chain uses TRBV7-2 with TRBJ1-1; D unclear. This CDR3 has 16 residues. Trimming took off 11 bases at V and 4 bases at J, with 26 bases between the two ends. Per germline, CDR1 SGHTA and CDR2 FQGNSA. Here the CDR3 DNA reads TGTGCCCCCGAACTACCGAGACTTACAGAGGGCACTGAAGCTTTCTTT. Translated: CAPELPRLTEGTEAFF.

The table lists this clonotype with many counts. The rearrangement uses TRBV24-1 and TRBJ2-5; D might be TRBD1 or TRBD2, each matching 6 bases. There are 15 residues in the CDR3. In germline, CDR1 is KGHDR, CDR2 SFDVKD. Trimming pared 3 bases from V and 2 bases from J, leaving 12 bases between. CDR3 nucleotides: TGTGCCACCAGTGATGGAGGGGGATCTCAAGAGACCCAGTACTTC. Protein: CATSDGGGSQETQYF.

This clonotype came up a few times. The rearrangement uses TRBV5-1 and TRBJ2-1; 11 positions agree with TRBD2. Per the germline V gene, CDR1 is SGHRS and CDR2 is YFSETQ. The trim removed 0 bases at V and 6 bases at J, leaving 5 bases unmatched. The CDR3 runs 16 residues. The CDR3 nucleotides are TGCGCCAGCAGCTTGGGGACCGGACTAGCGGGCAATGAGCAGTTCTTC. Protein product: CASSLGTGLAGNEQFF.

In this sample, this clonotype turned up a few times. This chain links TRBV29-1 with TRBJ2-2; no clear D. Between the trimmed V and J ends, which lost 3 bases and 4 bases, there was a span of 6 bases. Germline V gene data show CDR1 as SQVTM and CDR2 as ANQGSEA. The CDR3 runs to 12 residues. This chain's CDR3 is CSVDTLTGELFF. In nucleotides, the CDR3 is TGCAGCGTTGATACCCTCACCGGGGAGCTGTTTTTT.

This clonotype has only a few counts. The rearrangement joins TRBV29-1 to TRBJ2-3; 8 bases are a match to TRBD2. The CDR3 totals 15 residues. The V and J ends lost 6 bases and 5 bases, in that order; junction bases with no gene match: 13. From germline, CDR1 is SQVTM and CDR2 ANQGSEA. The CDR3 here is CSVTIGRAFGDTQYF. In DNA, the CDR3 is TGCAGCGTCACGATCGGGAGGGCCTTTGGAGATACGCAGTATTTT.

The sample holds a few counts of this clonotype. The chain carries TRBV18 and TRBJ1-2; TRBD1 matches 10 bases. CDR1 is KGHSH and CDR2 is LQKENI in the germline V gene. Losses at the gene ends were 3 bases for V and 7 bases for J; bases not matched to a gene: 5. The CDR3 length is 14 residues. CDR3 loop: CASSPGTGESGYTF. The CDR3 coding sequence is TGTGCCAGCTCACCCGGGACAGGGGAGAGTGGCTACACCTTC. Variable domain in full (rest from reference TRBV18 and TRBJ1-2): NAGVMQNPRHLVRRRGQEARLRCSPMKGHSHVYWYRQLPEEGLKFMVYLQKENIIDESGMPKERFSAEFPKEGPSILRIQQVVRGDSAAYFCASSPGTGESGYTFGSGTRLTVV.

This clonotype was detected many times. The chain uses TRBV6-1 and TRBJ1-3, with 7 bases aligning to TRBD1. There are 14 residues in the CDR3. The V gene end was trimmed by 8 bases and the J gene end by 3 bases; junction bases not matched to a gene: 7. The germline V gene has CDR1 MNHNS and CDR2 SASEGT. The CDR3 region is CASGNRGSGNTIYF. CDR3 nucleotides: TGTGCCAGCGGAAACAGGGGTAGTGGAAACACCATATATTTT.

The rearrangement links TRBV15 to TRBJ2-7; 10 nucleotides match TRBD2. The CDR3 loop spans 20 amino acids. V lost 5 bases, J lost 0 bases, and 19 bases stayed unmatched. Germline lookup yields CDR1 LNHNV and CDR2 YYDKDF (reference sequence). The DNA of the CDR3 is TGTGCCACCAGCGAACCCCTACCGGTTGGGCTAGCGGGAGACTCCTACGAGCAGTACTTC. It is translated as CATSEPLPVGLAGDSYEQYF.